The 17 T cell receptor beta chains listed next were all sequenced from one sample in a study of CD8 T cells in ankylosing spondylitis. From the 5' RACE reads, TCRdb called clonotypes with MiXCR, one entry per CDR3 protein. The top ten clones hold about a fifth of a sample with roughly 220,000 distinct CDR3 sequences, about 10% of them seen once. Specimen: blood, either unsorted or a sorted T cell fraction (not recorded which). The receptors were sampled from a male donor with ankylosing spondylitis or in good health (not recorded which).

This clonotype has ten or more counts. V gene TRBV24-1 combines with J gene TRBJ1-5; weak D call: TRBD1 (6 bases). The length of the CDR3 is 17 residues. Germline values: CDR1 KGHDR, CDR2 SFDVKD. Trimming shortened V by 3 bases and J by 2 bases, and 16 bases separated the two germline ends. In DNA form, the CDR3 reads TGTGCCACCAGTGATCCCGTAGGGGGGTCGGGCAATCAGCCCCAGCATTTT. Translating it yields CATSDPVGGSGNQPQHF.

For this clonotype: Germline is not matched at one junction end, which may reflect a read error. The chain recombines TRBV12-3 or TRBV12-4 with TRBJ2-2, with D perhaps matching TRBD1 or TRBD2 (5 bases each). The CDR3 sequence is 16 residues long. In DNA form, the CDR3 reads TGTGCCAGCAGTCTCCGGCCATGGGGGAACACCGCGGAGCTGTTTTTT. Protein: CASSLRPWGNTAELFF.

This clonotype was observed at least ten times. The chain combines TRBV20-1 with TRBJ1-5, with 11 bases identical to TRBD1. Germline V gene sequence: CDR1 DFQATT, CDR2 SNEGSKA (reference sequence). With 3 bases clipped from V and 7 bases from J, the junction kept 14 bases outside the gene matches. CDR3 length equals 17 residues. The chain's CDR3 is CSARGTGTGGDLQPQHF. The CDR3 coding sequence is TGCAGTGCTAGGGGCACCGGGACAGGGGGTGACTTGCAGCCCCAGCATTTT.

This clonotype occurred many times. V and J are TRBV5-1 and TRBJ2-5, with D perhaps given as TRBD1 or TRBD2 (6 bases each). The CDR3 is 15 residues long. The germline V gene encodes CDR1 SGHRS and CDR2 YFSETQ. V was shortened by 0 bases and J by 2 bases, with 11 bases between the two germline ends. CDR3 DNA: TGCGCCAGCAGCTTGGAAGGGGGGCCTCAAGAGACCCAGTACTTC. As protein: CASSLEGGPQETQYF.

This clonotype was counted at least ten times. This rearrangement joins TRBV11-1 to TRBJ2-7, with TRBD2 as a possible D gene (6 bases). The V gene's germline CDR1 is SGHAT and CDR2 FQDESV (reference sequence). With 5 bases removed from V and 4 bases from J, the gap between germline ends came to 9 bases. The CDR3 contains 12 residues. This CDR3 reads CASSLRGYEQYF. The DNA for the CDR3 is TGTGCCAGCAGCCTCCGGGGGTACGAGCAGTACTTC.

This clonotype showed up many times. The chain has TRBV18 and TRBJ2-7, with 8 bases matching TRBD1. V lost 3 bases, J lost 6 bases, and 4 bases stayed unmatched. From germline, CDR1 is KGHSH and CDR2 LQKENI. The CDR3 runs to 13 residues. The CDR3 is CASSPGTGAEQYF. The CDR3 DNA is TGTGCCAGCTCACCCGGGACAGGTGCCGAGCAGTACTTC.

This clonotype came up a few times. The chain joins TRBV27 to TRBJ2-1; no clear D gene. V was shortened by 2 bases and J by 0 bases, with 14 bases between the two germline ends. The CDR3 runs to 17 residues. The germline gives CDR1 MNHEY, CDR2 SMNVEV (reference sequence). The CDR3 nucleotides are TGTGCCAGCAGTTTACGGCCCGGATACGACTCCTACAATGAGCAGTTCTTC. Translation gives CASSLRPGYDSYNEQFF.

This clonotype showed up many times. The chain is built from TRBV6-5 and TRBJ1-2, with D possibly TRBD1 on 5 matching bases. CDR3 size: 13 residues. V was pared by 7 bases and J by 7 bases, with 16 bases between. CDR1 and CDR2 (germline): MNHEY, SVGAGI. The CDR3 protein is CASNSRSGFGYTF. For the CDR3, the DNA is TGTGCCAGCAATTCGCGGTCAGGGTTTGGCTACACCTTC.

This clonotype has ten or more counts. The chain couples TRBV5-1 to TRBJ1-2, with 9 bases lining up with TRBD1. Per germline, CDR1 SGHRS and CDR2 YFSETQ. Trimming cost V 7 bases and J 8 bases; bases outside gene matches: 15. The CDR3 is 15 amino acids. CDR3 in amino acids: CASSEGTGNNRGYTF. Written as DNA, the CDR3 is TGCGCCAGCTCGGAAGGGACAGGGAATAATCGGGGCTACACCTTC.

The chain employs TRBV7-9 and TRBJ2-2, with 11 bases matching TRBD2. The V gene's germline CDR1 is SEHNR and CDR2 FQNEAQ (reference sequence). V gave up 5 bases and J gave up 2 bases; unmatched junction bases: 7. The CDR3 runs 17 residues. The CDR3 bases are TGTGCCAGCAGCCAAAGACTAGCGGGGACCAACACCGGGGAGCTGTTTTTT. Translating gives CASSQRLAGTNTGELFF.

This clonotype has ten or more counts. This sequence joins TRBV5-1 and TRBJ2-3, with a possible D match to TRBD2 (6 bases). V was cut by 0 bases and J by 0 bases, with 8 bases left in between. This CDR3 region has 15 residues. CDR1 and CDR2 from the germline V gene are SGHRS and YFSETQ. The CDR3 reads CASSLDGTSTDTQYF. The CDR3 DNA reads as TGCGCCAGCAGCTTGGATGGGACTAGCACAGATACGCAGTATTTT.

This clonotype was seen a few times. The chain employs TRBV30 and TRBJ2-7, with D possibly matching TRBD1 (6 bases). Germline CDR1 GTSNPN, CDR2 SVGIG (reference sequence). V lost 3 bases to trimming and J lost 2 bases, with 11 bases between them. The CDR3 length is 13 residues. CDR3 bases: TGTGCCTGGAGAAGGGACAAAACCTACGAGCAGTACTTC. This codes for CAWRRDKTYEQYF.

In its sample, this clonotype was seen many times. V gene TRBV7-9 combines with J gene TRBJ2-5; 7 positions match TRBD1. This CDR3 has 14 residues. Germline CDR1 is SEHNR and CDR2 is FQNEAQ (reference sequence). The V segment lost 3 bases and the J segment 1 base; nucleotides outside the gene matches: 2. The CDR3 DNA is TGTGCCAGCAGCTTTGGGACAGTCCAAGAGACCCAGTACTTC. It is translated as CASSFGTVQETQYF.

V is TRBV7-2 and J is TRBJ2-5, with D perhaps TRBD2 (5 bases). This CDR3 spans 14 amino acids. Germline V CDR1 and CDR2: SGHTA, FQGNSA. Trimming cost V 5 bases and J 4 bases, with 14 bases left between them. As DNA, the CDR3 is TGTGCCAGCAGCCCCCCCCCCAGCGGAGAGACCCAGTACTTC. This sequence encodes CASSPPPSGETQYF.

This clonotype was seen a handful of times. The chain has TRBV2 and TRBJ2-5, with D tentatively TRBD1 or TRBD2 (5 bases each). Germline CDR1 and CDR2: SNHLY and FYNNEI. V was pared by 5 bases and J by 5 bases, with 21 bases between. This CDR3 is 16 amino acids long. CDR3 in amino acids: CASSQSPGANGETQYF. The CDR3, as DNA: TGTGCCAGCAGTCAGTCCCCCGGGGCCAACGGGGAGACCCAGTACTTC.

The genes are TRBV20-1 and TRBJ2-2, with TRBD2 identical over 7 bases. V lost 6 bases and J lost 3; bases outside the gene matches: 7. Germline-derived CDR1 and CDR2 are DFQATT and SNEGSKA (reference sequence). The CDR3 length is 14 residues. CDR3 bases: TGCAGTGCGTACCGGGGGGAAGACACCGGGGAGCTGTTTTTT. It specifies CSAYRGEDTGELFF.

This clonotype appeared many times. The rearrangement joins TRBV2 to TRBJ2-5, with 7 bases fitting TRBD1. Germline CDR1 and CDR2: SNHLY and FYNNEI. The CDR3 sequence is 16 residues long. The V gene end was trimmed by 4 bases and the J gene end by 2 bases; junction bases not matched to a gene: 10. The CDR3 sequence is CASSGEISGQQETQYF. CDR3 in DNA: TGTGCCAGCAGTGGGGAAATTTCGGGACAGCAAGAGACCCAGTACTTC. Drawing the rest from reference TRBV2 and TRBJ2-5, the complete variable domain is EPEVTQTPSHQVTQMGQEVILRCVPISNHLYFYWYRQILGQKVEFLVSFYNNEISEKSEIFDDQFSVERPDGSNFTLKIRSTKLEDSAMYFCASSGEISGQQETQYFGPGTRLLVL.